A selection of T cell receptor beta chains follows, all from one sample in a study of T cells in Graves' hyperthyroidism and ophthalmopathy. Each CDR3 protein gets one entry after TCRdb re-called the multiplex PCR reads with MiXCR. The sample contains around 420,000 distinct CDR3 sequences, roughly 13% of which appear only once. The material sequenced was blood. These receptors were obtained from a young woman with Graves' hyperthyroidism. Both conserved end residues are part of each CDR3. The D gene is left open where the match is weak. The size entry is marked missing in some rows and otherwise reads once, few, many or a size class.

j_call,d_call,v_call,clone_size,cdr3_aa,cdr3_nt
TRBJ1-2,TRBD1,TRBV6-1,many,CASSLDRGDGYTF,TGTGCCAGCAGCCTTGACAGGGGCGATGGCTACACCTTC
TRBJ2-7,TRBD2,TRBV7-6,many,CASSFTSGTSYEQYF,TGTGCCAGCAGCTTTACTAGCGGGACCTCCTACGAGCAGTACTTC
TRBJ1-2,TRBD1,TRBV7-3,many,CASSLTGQVAYYGYTF,TGTGCCAGCAGCCTCACTGGACAGGTTGCATATTATGGCTACACCTTC
TRBJ2-7,TRBD2,TRBV18,many,CASSGTSVNEQYF,TGTGCCAGCTCAGGGACTAGCGTTAACGAGCAGTACTTC
TRBJ2-3,TRBD2,TRBV6-1,many,CASSETSGSADTQYF,TGTGCCAGCAGTGAAACTAGCGGGAGCGCAGATACGCAGTATTTT
TRBJ2-3,.,TRBV20-1,many,CSARYRDADTQYF,TGCAGTGCCAGGTACAGGGACGCAGATACGCAGTATTTT
TRBJ2-1,.,TRBV7-9,many,CASSPLTESDEQFF,TGTGCCAGCAGCCCACTGACTGAGAGCGATGAGCAGTTCTTC
TRBJ1-2,.,TRBV7-9,.,CASSHADRPNYGYTF,TGTGCCAGCAGCCACGCCGACAGGCCTAACTATGGCTACACCTTC
TRBJ1-2,.,TRBV20-1,many,CSLDSPNYGYTF,TGCAGTCTCGACAGCCCTAACTATGGCTACACCTTC
TRBJ2-7,TRBD1,TRBV20-1,many,CSAARRGRGRFEQYF,TGCAGTGCGGCGCGGAGGGGCAGGGGGCGATTTGAGCAGTACTTC
TRBJ1-1,.,TRBV7-3,.,CASAVVGGVITEAFF,TGTGCCAGCGCCGTGGTAGGGGGAGTGATCACTGAAGCTTTCTTT
TRBJ2-3,TRBD2,TRBV12-5,many,CASGSVLAESTDTQYF,TGTGCTAGTGGTTCGGTTCTAGCGGAAAGCACAGATACGCAGTATTTT
TRBJ1-1,TRBD1,TRBV20-1,few,CSASGTGYLRAFF,TGCAGTGCTAGCGGGACAGGGTATTTACGAGCTTTCTTT
TRBJ1-6,.,TRBV5-1,few,CASSLGTGGVGSPLHF,TGCGCCAGCAGCTTGGGCACGGGAGGAGTCGGTTCACCCCTCCACTTT
TRBJ2-7,.,TRBV7-8,many,CASSLQREQYF,TGTGCCAGCAGTCTACAACGTGAGCAGTACTTC
TRBJ1-4,TRBD1,TRBV4-3,.,CASSQETGAFGEKLFF,TGCGCCAGCAGCCAAGAGACAGGGGCCTTTGGTGAAAAACTGTTTTTT
TRBJ1-1,.,TRBV28,many,CASSSPMNTEAFF,TGTGCCAGCAGTTCCCCGATGAACACTGAAGCTTTCTTT
TRBJ2-1,TRBD2,TRBV24-1,.,CATSDPGLAGGYNEQFF,TGTGCCACCAGTGACCCGGGACTAGCGGGAGGATACAATGAGCAGTTCTTC
TRBJ1-4,.,TRBV27,.,CAGAVGATNEKLFF,TGTGCCGGGGCGGTTGGTGCAACTAATGAAAAACTGTTTTTT
TRBJ1-1,.,TRBV12-3/TRBV12-4,many,CASSFDGLNTEAFF,TGTGCCAGCAGTTTTGACGGTTTGAACACTGAAGCTTTCTTT
TRBJ1-5,TRBD1,TRBV7-2,.,CASSRRGPYSNQPQHF,TGTGCCAGCAGCCGGAGGGGGCCCTATAGCAATCAGCCCCAGCATTTT
TRBJ2-1,TRBD2,TRBV11-2,many,CASSPRQREKNYNEQFF,TGTGCCAGCAGCCCTCGCCAGCGGGAGAAAAACTACAATGAGCAGTTCTTC
TRBJ2-1,TRBD2,TRBV27,.,CASSLRGLADYNEQFF,TGTGCCAGCAGTTTAAGGGGACTAGCGGATTACAATGAGCAGTTCTTC
TRBJ1-2,.,TRBV5-1,few,CASSYLGAVNYGYTF,TGCGCCAGCAGCTACCTTGGGGCGGTTAACTATGGCTACACCTTC
TRBJ1-3,.,TRBV9,.,CASSVGTQGFVDTIYF,TGTGCCAGCAGCGTTGGGACACAGGGTTTTGTGGACACCATATATTTT
TRBJ2-3,TRBD2,TRBV20-1,many,CSARDLAGELTDTQYF,TGCAGTGCTAGAGACCTAGCGGGAGAGTTAACAGATACGCAGTATTTT
TRBJ2-3,.,TRBV18,many,CASSRSWAGSTDTQYF,TGTGCCAGCTCCAGGTCGTGGGCCGGTAGCACAGATACGCAGTATTTT
TRBJ2-1,.,TRBV27,many,CASRRSGEGNEQFF,TGTGCCAGCAGAAGGTCAGGGGAGGGTAATGAGCAGTTCTTC
TRBJ1-5,.,TRBV2,many,CASSGVATANQPQHF,TGTGCCAGTAGTGGGGTTGCGACGGCTAATCAGCCCCAGCATTTT
TRBJ1-5,.,TRBV30,many,CAWSRFLEDQPQHF,TGTGCCTGGAGTAGGTTCCTGGAGGATCAGCCCCAGCATTTT
TRBJ2-5,.,TRBV4-3,.,CASSQDYREGETQYF,TGCGCCAGCAGCCAAGACTACAGGGAGGGAGAGACCCAGTACTTC
TRBJ1-1,TRBD1,TRBV12-3/TRBV12-4,many,CASSPRGQGHTEAFF,TGTGCCAGCAGTCCACGGGGACAGGGGCACACTGAAGCTTTCTTT
TRBJ1-5,.,TRBV6-1,.,CASRRGATWDRQPQHF,TGTGCCAGCAGGCGGGGGGCTACCTGGGATCGGCAGCCCCAGCATTTT
TRBJ2-3,.,TRBV27,few,CASSSQATSDTQYF,TGTGCCAGCAGTTCTCAGGCAACGTCCGATACGCAGTATTTT
TRBJ2-2,.,TRBV28,few,CASIGSTGELFF,TGTGCCAGCATAGGGAGCACCGGGGAGCTGTTTTTT
TRBJ1-5,.,TRBV12-3/TRBV12-4,many,CASNLDAGQPQHF,TGTGCCAGCAACCTGGACGCGGGGCAGCCCCAGCATTTT
TRBJ1-4,TRBD1,TRBV2,many,CASSRTGTGGEKLFF,TGTGCCAGCAGTCGGACAGGGACTGGAGGTGAAAAACTGTTTTTT
TRBJ2-7,TRBD1,TRBV20-1,.,CSASPPGQGYEQYF,TGCAGTGCTAGCCCCCCGGGACAGGGCTACGAGCAGTACTTC
TRBJ1-1,.,TRBV29-1,few,CSVEDGAGGNTEAFF,TGCAGCGTTGAGGATGGGGCGGGCGGCAACACTGAAGCTTTCTTT
TRBJ2-7,TRBD2,TRBV13,.,CASSLEASGRDSYEQYF,TGTGCCAGCAGCTTAGAGGCTAGCGGGAGGGACTCCTACGAGCAGTACTTC
TRBJ1-2,.,TRBV28,many,CASTSGGSGYYGYTF,TGTGCCAGCACCTCAGGCGGATCAGGCTACTATGGCTACACCTTC
TRBJ1-6,.,TRBV5-6,.,CASSLFGVSNSPLHF,TGTGCCAGCAGCTTGTTTGGGGTGTCTAATTCACCCCTCCACTTT
TRBJ2-5,.,TRBV9,.,CASSVGPSETQYF,TGTGCCAGCAGCGTAGGCCCTTCGGAGACCCAGTACTTC
TRBJ1-6,.,TRBV12-3/TRBV12-4,many,CASSLDGATSPLHF,TGTGCCAGCAGTTTAGACGGGGCGACTTCACCCCTCCACTTT
TRBJ2-7,.,TRBV13,many,CASSPPQGGDNEQYF,TGTGCCAGCAGCCCACCCCAGGGGGGGGACAACGAGCAGTACTTC
TRBJ2-2,.,TRBV5-1,few,CASSPGQFRNTGELFF,TGCGCCAGCAGCCCTGGACAATTCCGGAACACCGGGGAGCTGTTTTTT
TRBJ1-1,.,TRBV6-5,many,CASSHRYTEAFF,TGTGCCAGCAGTCATCGGTACACTGAAGCTTTCTTT
TRBJ1-1,TRBD1,TRBV5-4,.,CASSFGQGALTEAFF,TGTGCCAGCAGCTTCGGACAGGGGGCTTTGACTGAAGCTTTCTTT
TRBJ2-3,.,TRBV9,.,CASSSQPLARNPDTQYF,TGTGCCAGCAGCTCCCAACCTCTAGCGAGGAATCCAGATACGCAGTATTTT
TRBJ2-1,TRBD1,TRBV12-3/TRBV12-4,many,CASSLRTGGVGGSWNEQFF,TGTGCCAGCAGTTTGAGGACAGGGGGCGTTGGCGGGAGTTGGAATGAGCAGTTCTTC
TRBJ2-1,.,TRBV7-9,.,CASSGPVAGGFNEQFF,TGTGCCAGCAGCGGACCTGTGGCGGGTGGGTTCAATGAGCAGTTCTTC
TRBJ2-1,TRBD2,TRBV19,.,CASSIGTLAGHGDEQFF,TGTGCCAGTAGTATAGGTACCCTAGCGGGACATGGCGATGAGCAGTTCTTC
TRBJ1-6,.,TRBV30,many,CAWSRIGGNGALHF,TGTGCCTGGAGCAGGATAGGGGGGAATGGGGCCCTCCACTTT
TRBJ2-1,.,TRBV24-1,.,CATSDSRLVGEQFF,TGTGCCACCAGTGATTCCCGACTAGTGGGTGAGCAGTTCTTC